This is a list of T cell receptor beta chains from one sample in a study of blood T cell repertoires in COVID-19. Libraries were prepared by immunoSEQ multiplex PCR; TCRdb keeps only in-frame clonotypes and omits some of them. The table records about 160,000 clones, around 92% of them present only once. The sequencing input was peripheral blood. These receptors originate from a man in his thirties or forties with COVID-19, enrolled during active disease. CDR3s leave out the opening cysteine and the closing phenylalanine or tryptophan. Fields, in order: D gene, V gene, J gene, CDR3 protein. The D gene is left open where the match is weak.

>TRBD2|TRBV28|TRBJ2-7
ASSSRTSGWSSYEQY
>TRBD1|TRBV11-3|TRBJ2-7
ASSSNPGQLAEQY
>TRBD1|TRBV24-1|TRBJ2-1
ATRTRTGSDEQF
>TRBD2|TRBV13|TRBJ2-3
ASSLKWTSGGGTQY
>TRBD1|TRBV7-3|TRBJ1-2
ASKPGGTGAIRTNYGYT
>.|TRBV7-9|TRBJ2-1
ASSFTGGQPSYNEQF
>.|TRBV2|TRBJ2-5
ASTLRKETQY
>.|TRBV19|TRBJ2-7
ASSSRQGDEQY
>TRBD1|TRBV7-6|TRBJ2-1
ASSRGTGGGNEQF
>TRBD1|TRBV7-9|TRBJ1-2
ASSSGEGAGGYT
>.|TRBV28|TRBJ1-3
ASSLGGGDGNTIY
>.|TRBV27|TRBJ1-5
ASSFGDSNQPQH
>.|TRBV21-1|TRBJ2-7
ASSRGAGGSGEQY
>TRBD1|TRBV12-5|TRBJ1-1
ASGRSGGPFMRDPEAF
>.|TRBV7-2|TRBJ2-7
ASSSLGGRTVKGEQY
>TRBD2|TRBV7-9|TRBJ2-3
ASSLTTSGSTDTQY
>TRBD1|TRBV5-1|TRBJ2-7
ASSTPGQATYEQY
>.|TRBV5-5|TRBJ2-7
ASSLGGRDEQY
>.|TRBV6-5|TRBJ2-7
ASSYSHTGEQY
>.|TRBV9|TRBJ1-3
ASSVSVGRDPGNTIY
>.|TRBV27|TRBJ2-2
ASRQGPSNTGELF
>TRBD1|TRBV7-6|TRBJ2-5
ASSPTSLGQPQETQY
>.|TRBV6-1|TRBJ2-7
ASALQGYEQY
>TRBD2|TRBV24-1|TRBJ2-1
ATSDHYSTSGPSYNEQF
>.|TRBV6-6|TRBJ2-7
ASTPPPGRGSYEQY
>.|TRBV6-5|TRBJ1-2
ASPGSSWNYGYT
>.|TRBV15|TRBJ2-7
ATSKTESSYEQY
>.|TRBV19|TRBJ1-2
ASSTRGIGYT
>.|TRBV11-3|TRBJ2-7
ASSLGGGSEQY
>.|TRBV6-5|TRBJ1-1
ASISLNTEAF
>TRBD1|TRBV24-1|TRBJ2-5
ATSDGGQGARETQY
>TRBD1|TRBV28|TRBJ2-7
ASKGTGGTYEQY
>.|TRBV6-2/TRBV6-3|TRBJ2-7
ASSPQAGYEQY
>.|TRBV2|TRBJ2-3
ASSESGPDTQY
>TRBD1|TRBV28|TRBJ1-5
ASSFPQGQGRQPQH
>.|TRBV27|TRBJ1-1
ASSLGPPSTEAF
>.|TRBV18|TRBJ2-3
ASSPPGLSTDTQY
>.|TRBV7-2|TRBJ2-1
ASSPQLVGGPINEQF
>.|TRBV14|TRBJ2-2
ASSQVSVRGTGELF
>TRBD1|TRBV12-5|TRBJ1-2
ASGLGLTGVYGYT
>.|TRBV5-1|TRBJ1-1
ASSLAAGMNTEAF
>TRBD2|TRBV28|TRBJ2-5
ASRVTSGQETQY
>TRBD1|TRBV5-4|TRBJ2-4
ASSLGDSLAKNIQY
>TRBD2|TRBV19|TRBJ2-3
ASSQLGGSQY
>TRBD1|TRBV6-2/TRBV6-3|TRBJ2-2
ASRPWGQLTGELF
>.|TRBV7-9|TRBJ1-2
ASSKTGFQPPYGYT
>TRBD1|TRBV7-8|TRBJ1-1
ASNQQGTTEAF
>TRBD2|TRBV27|TRBJ2-5
ASSSEPGLAGETQY
>TRBD2|TRBV27|TRBJ2-5
ASSLLTSGGPQETQY
>TRBD1|TRBV2|TRBJ1-1
ASSAPTGGLTEAF
>TRBD1|TRBV5-8|TRBJ2-1
ASSFDRGEQF
>.|TRBV9|TRBJ1-6
ASSVDSGNRNSPLH
>TRBD2|TRBV5-1|TRBJ2-2
ASSLGREMAGELF